Each of the 3 T cell receptor beta chains below was sequenced from the same sample in a study of T cell responses to AZD1222 COVID-19 vaccine. Here immunoSEQ multiplex PCR was the method, and the copy in TCRdb shows in-frame clones only, minus some. Of about 84,000 clones detected, roughly 88% appear once; the ten largest clones hold 9.5% to 13%. The sample here was peripheral blood, taken 28 days after the second AZD1222 dose. These TCRs come from an adult who received the AZD1222 COVID-19 vaccine.

J is TRBJ1-2 and V is TRBV28; D gene ambiguous. Looked up from germline, CDR1 is MDHEN and CDR2 is SYDVKM. This CDR3 comprises 14 residues. The V gene lost 6 bases and the J gene lost 4 bases, with 15 bases spanning the gap. As DNA, the CDR3 is TGTGCCAGCAGGGCGGGCACCTCAGCCTATGGCTACACCTTC. Protein sequence: CASRAGTSAYGYTF.

The gene calls are TRBV9 and TRBJ1-6; tentative D call: TRBD1 (6 bases). The CDR3 is 15 residues long. V gave up 2 bases and J gave up 7 bases, with 13 bases separating them. Germline CDR1 reads SGDLS; CDR2 reads YYNGEE. The CDR3 sequence: CASSVQGQRNSPLHF. For the CDR3, the DNA is TGTGCCAGCAGCGTCCAGGGGCAGAGGAATTCACCCCTCCACTTT.

The V gene is TRBV6-1, the J gene TRBJ1-2; a weak D match, TRBD1 (6 bases). The V end lost 2 bases, the J end lost 4 bases, and 14 bases lay between the germline ends. The CDR3 has 15 amino acids. Germline V gene sequence: CDR1 MNHNS, CDR2 SASEGT. In DNA, the CDR3 is TGTGCCAGCAGTGAACCCCCTACAGGGACCTATGGCTACACCTTC. This encodes CASSEPPTGTYGYTF.